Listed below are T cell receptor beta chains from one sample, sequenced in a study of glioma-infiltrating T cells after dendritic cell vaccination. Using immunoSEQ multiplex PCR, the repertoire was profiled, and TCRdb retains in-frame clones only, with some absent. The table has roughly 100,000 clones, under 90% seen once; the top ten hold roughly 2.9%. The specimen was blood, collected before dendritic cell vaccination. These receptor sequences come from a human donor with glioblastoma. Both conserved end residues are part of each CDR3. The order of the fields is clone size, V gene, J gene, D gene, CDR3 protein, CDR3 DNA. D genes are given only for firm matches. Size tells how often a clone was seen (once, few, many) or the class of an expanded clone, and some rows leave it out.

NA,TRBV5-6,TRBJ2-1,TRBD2,CASSPVAGGPFNEQFF,TGTGCCAGCAGCCCGGTAGCGGGGGGGCCTTTCAATGAGCAGTTCTTC
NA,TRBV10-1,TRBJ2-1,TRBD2,CASSLGRRSGSNNEQFF,TGCGCCAGCAGCCTCGGTAGGCGGAGCGGGAGCAACAATGAGCAGTTCTTC
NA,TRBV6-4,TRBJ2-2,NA,CASSVGLPTGELFF,TGTGCCAGCAGTGTGGGCCTCCCCACCGGGGAGCTGTTTTTT
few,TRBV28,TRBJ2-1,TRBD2,CASSLGLGIYNEQFF,TGTGCCAGCAGTCTAGGACTAGGGATCTACAATGAGCAGTTCTTC
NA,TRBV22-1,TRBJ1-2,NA,CPGSRARKTYGYTF,TGTCCTGGGAGTAGAGCGAGAAAGACCTATGGCTACACCTTC
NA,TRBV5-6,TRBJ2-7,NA,CASSQRQKNLPEQYF,TGTGCCAGCAGCCAACGACAGAAAAACCTTCCCGAGCAGTACTTC
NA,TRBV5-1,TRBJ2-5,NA,CASSLLTGQETQYF,TGCGCCAGCAGCTTGCTGACAGGACAAGAGACCCAGTACTTC
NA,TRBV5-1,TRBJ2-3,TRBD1,CASSIRTGSGTDTQYF,TGCGCCAGCAGCATCCGGACAGGGTCGGGAACAGATACGCAGTATTTT
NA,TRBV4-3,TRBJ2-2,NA,CASSQDQGQPAGELFF,TGCGCCAGCAGCCAAGATCAAGGACAACCGGCTGGGGAGCTGTTTTTT
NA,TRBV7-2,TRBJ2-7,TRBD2,CASSSPGTRELYEQYF,TGTGCCAGCAGCTCCCCAGGGACTAGAGAGTTGTACGAGCAGTACTTC
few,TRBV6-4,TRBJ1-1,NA,CASSEGEGGSEAFF,TGTGCCAGCAGTGAAGGGGAGGGAGGTAGTGAAGCTTTCTTT
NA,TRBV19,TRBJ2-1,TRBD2,CASRPSGGPPGNEQFF,TGTGCCAGTAGGCCTAGCGGGGGGCCCCCCGGCAATGAGCAGTTCTTC
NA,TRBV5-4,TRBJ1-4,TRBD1,CASSSRDRGRLFF,TGTGCCAGCAGCTCTCGGGACAGGGGGAGACTGTTTTTT
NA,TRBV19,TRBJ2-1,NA,CASTKDRNEQFF,TGTGCCAGTACCAAAGACAGGAATGAGCAGTTCTTC
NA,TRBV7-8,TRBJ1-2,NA,CASSLTDANYGYTF,TGTGCCAGCAGCTTAACAGACGCTAACTATGGCTACACCTTC
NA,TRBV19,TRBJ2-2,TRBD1,CASSIDRGGVGGELFF,TGTGCCAGTAGTATAGATCGAGGGGGCGTAGGCGGGGAGCTGTTTTTT
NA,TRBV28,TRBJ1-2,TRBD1,CASSPGDRDTFGYTF,TGTGCCAGCAGTCCCGGGGACAGAGACACTTTTGGCTACACCTTC
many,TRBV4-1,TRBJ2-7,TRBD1,CASSRSLGQGGDEQYF,TGCGCCAGCAGCCGAAGCCTTGGACAGGGAGGCGACGAGCAGTACTTC
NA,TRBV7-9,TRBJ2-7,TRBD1,CASSPTGVEQYF,TGTGCCAGCAGCCCCACAGGGGTCGAGCAGTACTTC
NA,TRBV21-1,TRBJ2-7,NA,CASSKEWGWEALSYEQYF,TGTGCCAGCAGCAAAGAGTGGGGCTGGGAAGCGCTCTCCTACGAGCAGTACTTC
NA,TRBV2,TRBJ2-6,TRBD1,CASIDRGDGANVLTF,TGTGCCAGCATCGACAGGGGAGATGGGGCCAACGTCCTGACTTTC
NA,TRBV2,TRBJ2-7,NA,CASSDRELAADYEQYF,TGTGCCAGCAGTGATCGTGAGCTCGCGGCGGACTACGAGCAGTACTTC
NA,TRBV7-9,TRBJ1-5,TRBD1,CASSPGTGVSNQPQHF,TGTGCCAGCAGCCCCGGGACAGGGGTTAGCAATCAGCCCCAGCATTTT
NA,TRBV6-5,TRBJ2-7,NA,CASSSTYEQYF,TGTGCCAGCAGTTCCACCTACGAGCAGTACTTC
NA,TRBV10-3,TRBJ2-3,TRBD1,CAIRRQGVADTQYF,TGTGCCATCAGACGACAGGGGGTGGCAGATACGCAGTATTTT
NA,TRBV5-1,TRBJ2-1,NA,CASSLVASSYNEQFF,TGCGCCAGCAGCTTGGTGGCAAGCTCCTACAATGAGCAGTTCTTC
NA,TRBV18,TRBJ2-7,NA,CASSPGSSYEQYF,TGTGCCAGCTCACCAGGCAGCTCCTACGAGCAGTACTTC
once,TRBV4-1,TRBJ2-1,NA,CASSPVIRVDDEQFF,TGCGCCAGCAGCCCCGTGATTCGGGTTGATGATGAGCAGTTCTTC
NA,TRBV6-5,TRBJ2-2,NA,CASSYSYTRGTGELFF,TGTGCCAGCAGTTACTCGTACACTCGGGGCACCGGGGAGCTGTTTTTT
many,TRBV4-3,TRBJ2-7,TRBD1,CASSQAYETGGYEQYF,TGCGCCAGCAGCCAAGCCTATGAGACAGGGGGCTACGAGCAGTACTTC
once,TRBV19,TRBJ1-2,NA,CASSKGSGKNYGYTF,TGTGCCAGTAGTAAGGGATCAGGGAAAAACTATGGCTACACCTTC
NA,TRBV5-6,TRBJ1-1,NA,CASSLGDSTPPDTEAFF,TGTGCCAGCAGCTTAGGTGACAGTACGCCCCCGGACACTGAAGCTTTCTTT
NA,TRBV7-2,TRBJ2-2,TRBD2,CASASGLAGTGELFF,TGTGCCAGCGCTAGCGGGCTAGCGGGCACCGGGGAGCTGTTTTTT
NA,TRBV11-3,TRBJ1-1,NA,CASSFQGWTEAFF,TGTGCCAGCAGCTTCCAGGGATGGACTGAAGCTTTCTTT
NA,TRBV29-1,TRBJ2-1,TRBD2,CSVEALGLAGNEQFF,TGCAGCGTTGAAGCCTTGGGACTAGCGGGGAATGAGCAGTTCTTC
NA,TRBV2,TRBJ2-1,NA,CASTRSLGGSEQFF,TGTGCCAGCACCCGAAGCCTAGGAGGGTCTGAGCAGTTCTTC
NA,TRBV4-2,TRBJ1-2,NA,CASSQDEAGSFLYGYTF,TGTGCCAGCAGCCAAGATGAGGCGGGTTCCTTCCTATATGGCTACACCTTC
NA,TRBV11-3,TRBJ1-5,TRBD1,CASSLTTGVAQPQHF,TGTGCCAGCAGCTTGACGACAGGGGTGGCTCAGCCCCAGCATTTT
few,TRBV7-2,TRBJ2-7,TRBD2,CASSLNSGASYEQYF,TGTGCCAGCAGCTTAAATAGCGGGGCCTCCTACGAGCAGTACTTC
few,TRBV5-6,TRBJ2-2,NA,CASSLSGPGELFF,TGTGCCAGCAGCTTGTCAGGGCCCGGGGAGCTGTTTTTT
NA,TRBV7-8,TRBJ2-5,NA,CASSSQIASQVETQYF,TGTGCCAGCAGCTCGCAGATCGCTTCGCAGGTGGAGACCCAGTACTTC
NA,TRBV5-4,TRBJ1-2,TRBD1,CASSSGQGYLYGYTF,TGTGCCAGCAGCTCGGGACAGGGTTATCTCTATGGCTACACCTTC
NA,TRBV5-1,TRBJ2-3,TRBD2,CASSRGLAASTDTQYF,TGCGCCAGCAGCAGGGGACTAGCGGCTAGCACAGATACGCAGTATTTT
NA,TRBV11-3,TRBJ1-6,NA,CASSLGVHPDSPLHF,TGTGCCAGCAGCTTAGGAGTCCACCCCGATTCACCCCTCCACTTT
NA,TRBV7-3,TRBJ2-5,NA,CASSSSFGTPQYF,TGTGCCAGCAGCTCGAGCTTCGGGACTCCCCAGTACTTC
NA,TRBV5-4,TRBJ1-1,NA,CASSLGGEIIVGTEAFF,TGTGCCAGCAGCTTGGGGGGGGAAATCATTGTAGGCACTGAAGCTTTCTTT
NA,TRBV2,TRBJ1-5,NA,CASANRDSNQPQHF,TGTGCCAGCGCTAACAGGGATAGCAATCAGCCCCAGCATTTT